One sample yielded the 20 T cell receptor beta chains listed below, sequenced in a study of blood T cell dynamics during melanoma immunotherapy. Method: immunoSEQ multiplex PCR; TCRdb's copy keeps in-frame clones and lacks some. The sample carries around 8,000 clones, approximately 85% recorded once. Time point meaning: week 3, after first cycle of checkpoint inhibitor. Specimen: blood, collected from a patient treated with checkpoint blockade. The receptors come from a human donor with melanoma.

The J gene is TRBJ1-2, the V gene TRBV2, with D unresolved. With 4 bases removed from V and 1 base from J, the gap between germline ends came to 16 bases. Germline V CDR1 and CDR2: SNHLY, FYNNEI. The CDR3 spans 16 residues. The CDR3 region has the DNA TGTGCCAGCAGTGTTCAATCTGCCGCGAATAACTATGGCTACACCTTC. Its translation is CASSVQSAANNYGYTF.

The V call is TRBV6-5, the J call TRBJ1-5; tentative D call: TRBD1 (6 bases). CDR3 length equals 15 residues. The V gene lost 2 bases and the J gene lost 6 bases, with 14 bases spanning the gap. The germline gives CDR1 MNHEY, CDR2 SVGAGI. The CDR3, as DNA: TGTGCCAGCAGTTACACGGACAGTCCGGCTCAGCCCCAGCATTTT. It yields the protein CASSYTDSPAQPQHF.

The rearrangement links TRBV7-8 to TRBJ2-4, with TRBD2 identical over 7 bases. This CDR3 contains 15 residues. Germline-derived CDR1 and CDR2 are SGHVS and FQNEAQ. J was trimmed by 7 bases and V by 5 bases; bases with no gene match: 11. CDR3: CASSPGRAGLNIQYF. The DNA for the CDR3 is TGTGCCAGCAGCCCAGGCCGAGCGGGATTGAACATTCAGTACTTC.

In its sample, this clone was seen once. The CDR3 DNA reads as TGTGCCAGCAGCCGGACAATTTCCTACGAGCAGTACTTC. Amino acid sequence: CASSRTISYEQYF. The genes are TRBV6-5 and TRBJ2-7; D is possibly TRBD1 (5 bases). CDR1 is MNHEY, CDR2 SVGAGI, per germline. V lost 6 bases and J 1 base, leaving 10 bases between the germline ends. This CDR3 has 13 amino acids.

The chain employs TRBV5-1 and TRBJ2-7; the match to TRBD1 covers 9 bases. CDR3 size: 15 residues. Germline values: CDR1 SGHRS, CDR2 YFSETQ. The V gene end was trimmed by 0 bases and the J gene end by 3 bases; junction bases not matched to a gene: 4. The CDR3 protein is CASSLVETGGYEQYF. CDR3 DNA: TGCGCCAGCAGCTTGGTGGAGACAGGGGGCTACGAGCAGTACTTC.

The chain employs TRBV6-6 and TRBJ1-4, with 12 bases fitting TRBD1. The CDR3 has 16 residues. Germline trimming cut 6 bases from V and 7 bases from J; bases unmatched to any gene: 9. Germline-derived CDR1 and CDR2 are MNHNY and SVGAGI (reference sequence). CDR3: CASRPGQGARGEKLFF. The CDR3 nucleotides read TGTGCCAGCAGGCCGGGACAGGGGGCGCGCGGTGAAAAACTGTTTTTT.

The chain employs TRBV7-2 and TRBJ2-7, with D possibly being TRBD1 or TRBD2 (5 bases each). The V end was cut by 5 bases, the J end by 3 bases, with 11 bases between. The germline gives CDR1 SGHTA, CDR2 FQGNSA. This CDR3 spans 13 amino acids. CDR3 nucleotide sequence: TGTGCCAGCAGCCTCGCGAGGGGCTACGAGCAGTACTTC. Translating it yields CASSLARGYEQYF.

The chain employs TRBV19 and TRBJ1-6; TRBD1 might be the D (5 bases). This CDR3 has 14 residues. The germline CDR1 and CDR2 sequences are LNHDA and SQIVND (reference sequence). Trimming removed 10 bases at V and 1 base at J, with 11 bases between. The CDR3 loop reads CATGGSSYNSPLHF. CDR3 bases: TGTGCCACCGGGGGATCATCCTATAATTCACCCCTCCACTTT. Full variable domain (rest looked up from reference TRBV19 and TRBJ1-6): DGGITQSPKYLFRKEGQNVTLSCEQNLNHDAMYWYRQDPGQGLRLIYYSQIVNDFQKGDIAEGYSVSREKKESFPLTVTSAQKNPTAFYLCATGGSSYNSPLHFGNGTRLTVT.

The CDR3 region has the DNA TGCGCCAGCAGCTTGGGGGACAGTGGGGCATCCTACGAGCAGTACTTC. Amino acid sequence: CASSLGDSGASYEQYF. The gene calls are TRBV5-1 and TRBJ2-7; 7 nucleotides line up with TRBD1. The CDR3 contains 16 residues. Germline V gene data show CDR1 as SGHRS and CDR2 as YFSETQ. Trimming removed 0 bases from V and 1 base from J; junction bases left unmatched: 7.

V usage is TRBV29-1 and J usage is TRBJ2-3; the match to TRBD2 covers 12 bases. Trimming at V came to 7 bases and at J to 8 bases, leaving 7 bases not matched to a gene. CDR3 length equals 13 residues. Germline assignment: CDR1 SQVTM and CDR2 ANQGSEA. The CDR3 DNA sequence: TGCAGCGGTCAACTAGCGGGAGGCCGTACGCAGTATTTT. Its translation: CSGQLAGGRTQYF.

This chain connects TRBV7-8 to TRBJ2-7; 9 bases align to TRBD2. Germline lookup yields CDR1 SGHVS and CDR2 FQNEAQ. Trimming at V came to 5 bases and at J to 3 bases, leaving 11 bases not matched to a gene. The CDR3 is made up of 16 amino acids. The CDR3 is CASSPRASGALYEQYF. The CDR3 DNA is TGTGCCAGCAGCCCCCGGGCTAGCGGGGCCCTCTACGAGCAGTACTTC.

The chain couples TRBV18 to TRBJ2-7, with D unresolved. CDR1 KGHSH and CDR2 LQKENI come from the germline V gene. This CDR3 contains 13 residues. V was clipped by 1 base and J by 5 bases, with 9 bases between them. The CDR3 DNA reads TGTGCCAGCTCACCACAGAGGTCGCACGAGCAGTACTTC. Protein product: CASSPQRSHEQYF.

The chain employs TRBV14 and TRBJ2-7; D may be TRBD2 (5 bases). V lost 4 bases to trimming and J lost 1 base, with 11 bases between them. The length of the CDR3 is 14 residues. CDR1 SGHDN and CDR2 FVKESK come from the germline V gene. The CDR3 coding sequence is TGTGCCAGCAGCCCCCTAGGGAGATCCTACGAGCAGTACTTC. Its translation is CASSPLGRSYEQYF.

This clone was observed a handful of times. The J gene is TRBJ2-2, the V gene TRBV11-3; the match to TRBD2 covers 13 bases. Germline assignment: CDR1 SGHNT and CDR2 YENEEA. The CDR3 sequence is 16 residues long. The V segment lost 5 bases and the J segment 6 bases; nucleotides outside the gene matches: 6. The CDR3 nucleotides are TGTGCCAGCAGCCCTGGACTAGCGGGAGTCCCCGGGGAGCTGTTTTTT. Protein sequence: CASSPGLAGVPGELFF.

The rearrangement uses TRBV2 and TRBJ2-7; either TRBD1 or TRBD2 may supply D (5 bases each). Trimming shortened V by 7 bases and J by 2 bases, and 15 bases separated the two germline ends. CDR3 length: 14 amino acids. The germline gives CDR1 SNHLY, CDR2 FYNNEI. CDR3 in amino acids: CASTAGATAYEQYF. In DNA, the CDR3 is TGTGCCAGCACTGCCGGGGCTACCGCCTACGAGCAGTACTTC.

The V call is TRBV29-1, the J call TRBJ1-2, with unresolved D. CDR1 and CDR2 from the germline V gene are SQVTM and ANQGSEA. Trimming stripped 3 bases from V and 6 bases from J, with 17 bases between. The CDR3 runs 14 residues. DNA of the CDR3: TGCAGCGTTGATCCCCTTATGAGGGCTCATGGCTACACCTTC. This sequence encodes CSVDPLMRAHGYTF.

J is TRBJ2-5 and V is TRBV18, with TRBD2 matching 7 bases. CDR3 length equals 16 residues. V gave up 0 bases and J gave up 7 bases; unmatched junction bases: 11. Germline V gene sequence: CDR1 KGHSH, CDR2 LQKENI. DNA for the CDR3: TGTGCCAGCTCACCACCGTTGGCGGGAGCCCCCGGGACCCAGTACTTC. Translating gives CASSPPLAGAPGTQYF.

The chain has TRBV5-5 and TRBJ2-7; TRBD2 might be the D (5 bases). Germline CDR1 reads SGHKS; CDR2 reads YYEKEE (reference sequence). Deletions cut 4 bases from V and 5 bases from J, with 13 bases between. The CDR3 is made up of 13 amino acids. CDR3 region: CASSPLGNHEQYF. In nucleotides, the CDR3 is TGTGCCAGCAGCCCACTAGGGAACCACGAGCAGTACTTC.

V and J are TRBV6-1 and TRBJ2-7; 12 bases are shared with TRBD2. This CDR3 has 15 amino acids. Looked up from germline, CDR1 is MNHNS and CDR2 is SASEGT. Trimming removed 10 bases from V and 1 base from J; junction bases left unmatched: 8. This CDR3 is CATGRTSGISYEQYF. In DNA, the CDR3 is TGTGCCACCGGACGGACTAGCGGGATTTCCTACGAGCAGTACTTC.

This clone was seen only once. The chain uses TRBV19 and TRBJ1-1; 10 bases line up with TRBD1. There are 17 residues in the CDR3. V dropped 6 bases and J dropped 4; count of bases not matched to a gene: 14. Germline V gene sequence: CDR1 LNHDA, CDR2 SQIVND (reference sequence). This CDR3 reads CASRSGTGVTGGTEAFF. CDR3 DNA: TGTGCCAGTAGGTCCGGGACAGGGGTTACAGGAGGCACTGAAGCTTTCTTT. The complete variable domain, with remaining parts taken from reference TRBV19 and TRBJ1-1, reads DGGITQSPKYLFRKEGQNVTLSCEQNLNHDAMYWYRQDPGQGLRLIYYSQIVNDFQKGDIAEGYSVSREKKESFPLTVTSAQKNPTAFYLCASRSGTGVTGGTEAFFGQGTRLTVV.